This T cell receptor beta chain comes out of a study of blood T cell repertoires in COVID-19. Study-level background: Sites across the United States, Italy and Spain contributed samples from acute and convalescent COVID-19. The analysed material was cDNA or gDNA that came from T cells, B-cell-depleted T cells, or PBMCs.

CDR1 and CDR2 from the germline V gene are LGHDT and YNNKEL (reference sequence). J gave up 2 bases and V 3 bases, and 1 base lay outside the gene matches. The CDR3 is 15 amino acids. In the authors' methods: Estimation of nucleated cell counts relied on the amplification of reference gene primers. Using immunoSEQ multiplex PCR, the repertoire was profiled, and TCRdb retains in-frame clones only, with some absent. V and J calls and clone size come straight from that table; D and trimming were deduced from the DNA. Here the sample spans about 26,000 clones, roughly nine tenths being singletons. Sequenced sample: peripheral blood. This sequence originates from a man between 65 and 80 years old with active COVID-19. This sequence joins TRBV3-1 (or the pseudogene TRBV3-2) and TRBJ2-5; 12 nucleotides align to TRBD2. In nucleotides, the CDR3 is TGTGCCAGCAGCCAGACTAGCGGGGGACAAGAGACCCAGTACTTC. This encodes CASSQTSGGQETQYF.